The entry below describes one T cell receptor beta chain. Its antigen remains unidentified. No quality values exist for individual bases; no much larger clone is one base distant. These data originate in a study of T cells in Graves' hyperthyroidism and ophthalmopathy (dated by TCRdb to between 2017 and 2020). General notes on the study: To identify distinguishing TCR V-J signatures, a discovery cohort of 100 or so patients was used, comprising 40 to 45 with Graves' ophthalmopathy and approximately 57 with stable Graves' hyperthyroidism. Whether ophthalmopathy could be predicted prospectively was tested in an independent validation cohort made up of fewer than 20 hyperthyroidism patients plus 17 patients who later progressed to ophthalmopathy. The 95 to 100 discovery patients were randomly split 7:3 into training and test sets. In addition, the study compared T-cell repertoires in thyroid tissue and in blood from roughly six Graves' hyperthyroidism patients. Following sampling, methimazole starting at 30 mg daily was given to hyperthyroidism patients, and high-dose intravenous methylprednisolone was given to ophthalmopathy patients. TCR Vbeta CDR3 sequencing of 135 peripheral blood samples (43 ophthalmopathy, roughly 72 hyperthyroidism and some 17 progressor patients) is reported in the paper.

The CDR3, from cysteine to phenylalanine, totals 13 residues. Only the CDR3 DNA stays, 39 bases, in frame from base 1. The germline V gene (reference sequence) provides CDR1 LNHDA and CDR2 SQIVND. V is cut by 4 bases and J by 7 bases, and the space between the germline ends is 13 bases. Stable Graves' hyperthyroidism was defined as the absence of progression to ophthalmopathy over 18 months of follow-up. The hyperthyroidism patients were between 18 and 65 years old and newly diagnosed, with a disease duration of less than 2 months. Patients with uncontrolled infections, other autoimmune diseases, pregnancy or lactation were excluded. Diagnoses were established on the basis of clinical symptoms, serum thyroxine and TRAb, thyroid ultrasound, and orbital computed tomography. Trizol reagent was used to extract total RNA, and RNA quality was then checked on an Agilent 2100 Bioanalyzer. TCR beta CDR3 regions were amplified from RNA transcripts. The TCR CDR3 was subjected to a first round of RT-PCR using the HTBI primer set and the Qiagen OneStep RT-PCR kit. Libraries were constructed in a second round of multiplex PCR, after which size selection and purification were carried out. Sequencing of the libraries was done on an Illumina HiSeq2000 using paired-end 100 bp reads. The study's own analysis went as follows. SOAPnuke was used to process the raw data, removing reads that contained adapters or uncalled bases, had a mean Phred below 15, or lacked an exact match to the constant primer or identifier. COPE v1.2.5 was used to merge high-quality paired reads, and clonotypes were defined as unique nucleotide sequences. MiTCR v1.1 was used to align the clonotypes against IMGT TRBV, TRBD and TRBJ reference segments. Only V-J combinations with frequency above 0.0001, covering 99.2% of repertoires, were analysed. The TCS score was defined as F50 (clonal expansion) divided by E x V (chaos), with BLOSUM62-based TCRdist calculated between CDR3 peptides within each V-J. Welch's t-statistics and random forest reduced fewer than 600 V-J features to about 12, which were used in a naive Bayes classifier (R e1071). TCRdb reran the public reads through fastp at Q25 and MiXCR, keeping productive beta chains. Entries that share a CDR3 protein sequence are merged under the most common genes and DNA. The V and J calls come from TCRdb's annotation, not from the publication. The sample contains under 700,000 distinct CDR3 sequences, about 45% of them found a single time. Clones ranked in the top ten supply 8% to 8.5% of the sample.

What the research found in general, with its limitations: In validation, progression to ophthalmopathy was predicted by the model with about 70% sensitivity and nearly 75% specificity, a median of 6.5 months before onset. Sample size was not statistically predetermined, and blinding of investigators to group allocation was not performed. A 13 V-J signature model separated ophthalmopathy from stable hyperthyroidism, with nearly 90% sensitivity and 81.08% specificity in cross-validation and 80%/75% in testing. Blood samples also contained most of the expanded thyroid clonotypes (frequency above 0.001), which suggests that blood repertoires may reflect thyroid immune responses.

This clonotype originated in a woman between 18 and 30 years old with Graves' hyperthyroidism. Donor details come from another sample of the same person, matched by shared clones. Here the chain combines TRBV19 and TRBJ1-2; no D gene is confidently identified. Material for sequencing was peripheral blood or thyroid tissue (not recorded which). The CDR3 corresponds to CASSTDPFRGYTF. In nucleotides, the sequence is TGTGCCAGTAGTACGGACCCCTTCCGTGGCTACACCTTC.